This T cell receptor (beta chain) was retrieved from a study of tumor T cells in aggressive B-cell lymphoma. Sequenced by immunoSEQ multiplex PCR; TCRdb stores in-frame clones only, minus some. The data contain about 4,000 clones, about 80% of them singletons. Germline V gene data show CDR1 as SGHTA and CDR2 as FQGNSA. The CDR3 length is 16 residues. With 2 bases removed from V and 0 bases from J, the gap between germline ends came to 11 bases. The receptor was isolated from an adult with diffuse large B cell lymphoma. Sequences were obtained from tumor tissue. The gene calls are TRBV7-2 and TRBJ1-5; D might be TRBD1 (5 bases). The CDR3 DNA follows: TGTGCCAGCAGCTTAACAGCAGGGAATAGCAATCAGCCCCAGCATTTT. Its translation: CASSLTAGNSNQPQHF.